These 29 T cell receptor beta chains share one sample of origin, sequenced in a study of blood T cell repertoires in COVID-19. The table came from immunoSEQ multiplex PCR; TCRdb's copy has only in-frame clones and leaves some out. Here the sample spans roughly 90,000 clones, approximately 89% being singletons. What was sequenced was peripheral blood. The receptors shown here come from a man in his fifties with acute or convalescent COVID-19.

J is TRBJ2-7 and V is TRBV3-1 (or the pseudogene TRBV3-2); D may be TRBD2 (6 bases). The V and J ends lost 4 bases and 7 bases respectively, with 20 bases between them. From germline, CDR1 is LGHDT and CDR2 YNNKEL (reference sequence). The CDR3 extends over 15 amino acids. The CDR3 DNA follows: TGTGCCAGCAGCCTCGGAGCGGGTGGGGAGACGGAGCAGTACTTC. Translation: CASSLGAGGETEQYF.

This rearrangement joins TRBV9 to TRBJ1-4, with unresolved D. Deletions cut 4 bases from V and 0 bases from J, with 10 bases between. Germline V gene data show CDR1 as SGDLS and CDR2 as YYNGEE. The CDR3 length is 15 residues. The chain's CDR3 is CASSSRGATNEKLFF. DNA for the CDR3: TGTGCCAGCAGCTCGAGAGGAGCAACTAATGAAAAACTGTTTTTT.

The rearrangement links TRBV5-5 to TRBJ2-3; D not certain. Trimming took off 2 bases at V and 2 bases at J, with 9 bases between the two ends. CDR3 length equals 14 residues. Germline V gene sequence: CDR1 SGHKS, CDR2 YYEKEE (reference sequence). For the CDR3, the DNA is TGTGCCAGCAGCTTTGGAGTCCCCACAGATACGCAGTATTTT. As protein: CASSFGVPTDTQYF.

The chain combines TRBV30 with TRBJ2-5; 8 bases align to TRBD1. CDR1 is GTSNPN and CDR2 is SVGIG in the germline V gene (reference sequence). V was clipped by 3 bases and J by 6 bases; unmatched bases: 6. This CDR3 spans 13 amino acids. The CDR3 DNA follows: TGTGCCTGGAGCGCGGGACAGGCGAAGACCCAGTACTTC. Protein: CAWSAGQAKTQYF.

The V gene is TRBV7-9, the J gene TRBJ2-3, with 7 bases lining up with TRBD2. CDR3 length: 15 amino acids. CDR1 SEHNR and CDR2 FQNEAQ come from the germline V gene (reference sequence). V trimming: 7 bases; J trimming: 4 bases; junction bases outside the gene matches: 11. The CDR3, as DNA: TGTGCCAGCACCCCAGCGGGGCTAGCTGCAGATACGCAGTATTTT. Translated: CASTPAGLAADTQYF.

The chain employs TRBV4-1 and TRBJ1-5, with D possibly TRBD1 on 5 matching bases. V lost 0 bases and J lost 6, with 6 bases in between. Per germline, CDR1 MGHRA and CDR2 YSYEKL. This CDR3 region has 13 residues. For the CDR3, the DNA is TGCGCCAGCAGCCAAGACAGGGTTCAGCCCCAGCATTTT. Encoded protein: CASSQDRVQPQHF.

The chain couples TRBV6-5 to TRBJ2-7, with a weak D call TRBD2 (6 bases). The CDR3 has 14 amino acids. The germline V gene has CDR1 MNHEY and CDR2 SVGAGI. V was clipped by 0 bases and J by 3 bases, with 9 bases between them. The CDR3 loop is CASSYSAGHYEQYV. DNA for the CDR3: TGTGCCAGCAGTTACTCCGCGGGGCACTACGAGCAGTACGTC.

The rearrangement joins TRBV4-3 to TRBJ2-1, with unresolved D. The CDR3 covers 13 residues. Germline V gene sequence: CDR1 LGHNA, CDR2 YSLEER. The ends were cut back, 0 bases at V and 7 bases at J, with 7 bases in the middle. The CDR3 bases are TGCGCCAGCAGCCAAGATCCGAGTAATGAGCAGTTCTTC. Its protein is CASSQDPSNEQFF.

This clone was detected a few times. The chain joins TRBV9 to TRBJ1-3; D is ambiguous. The ends were cut back, 0 bases at V and 4 bases at J, with 5 bases in the middle. Germline V gene lookup returns CDR1 SGDLS and CDR2 YYNGEE. The CDR3 spans 13 residues. The CDR3 loop is CASSVDMGNTIYF. The CDR3 nucleotides are TGTGCCAGCAGCGTAGATATGGGAAACACCATATATTTT.

This chain links TRBV7-2 with TRBJ1-5; 7 bases agree with TRBD1. Per the germline V gene, CDR1 is SGHTA and CDR2 is FQGNSA. The CDR3 runs to 13 residues. The V and J ends lost 5 bases and 7 bases, in that order; junction bases with no gene match: 5. CDR3 in amino acids: CASSPLQGQPQHF. DNA of the CDR3: TGTGCCAGCAGCCCCCTACAGGGGCAGCCCCAGCATTTT.

V and J are TRBV18 and TRBJ2-7; perhaps TRBD1 as D (5 bases). CDR3 size: 14 residues. The V end lost 3 bases, the J end lost 3 bases, and 12 bases lay between the germline ends. CDR1 is KGHSH and CDR2 is LQKENI in the germline V gene. This chain's CDR3 is CASSPRQTDYEQYF. The CDR3 DNA follows: TGTGCCAGCTCACCGCGACAGACTGACTACGAGCAGTACTTC.

V and J are TRBV30 and TRBJ2-3, with D hard to call. CDR3 size: 12 residues. CDR1 is GTSNPN and CDR2 is SVGIG in the germline V gene (reference sequence). The V gene lost 2 bases and the J gene lost 4 bases, with 7 bases spanning the gap. In DNA form, the CDR3 reads TGTGCCTGGAGTTTGGCTGCAGATACGCAGTATTTT. Translation: CAWSLAADTQYF. Full variable domain (rest looked up from reference TRBV30 and TRBJ2-3): SQTIHQWPATLVQPVGSPLSLECTVEGTSNPNLYWYRQAAGRGLQLLFYSVGIGQISSEVPQNLSASRPQDRQFILSSKKLLLSDSGFYLCAWSLAADTQYFGPGTRLTVL.

The chain joins TRBV5-4 to TRBJ2-5; D is possibly TRBD1 (5 bases). V was shortened by 2 bases and J by 0 bases, with 8 bases between the two germline ends. This CDR3 has 14 residues. CDR1 is SGHNT and CDR2 is YYREEE in the germline V gene (reference sequence). The DNA of the CDR3 is TGTGCCAGCAGCTTAGTCAGGGACCAAGAGACCCAGTACTTC. It codes for CASSLVRDQETQYF.

The chain recombines TRBV4-1 with TRBJ1-4, with 8 bases aligning to TRBD1. Losses at the gene ends were 1 base for V and 4 bases for J; bases not matched to a gene: 5. The CDR3 runs 16 residues. The V gene's germline CDR1 is MGHRA and CDR2 YSYEKL. The CDR3: CASSQVGDRLNEKLFF. DNA for the CDR3: TGCGCCAGCAGCCAAGTCGGGGACAGGCTTAATGAAAAACTGTTTTTT.

The rearrangement uses TRBV11-2 and TRBJ1-6, with D unclear. Germline V gives CDR1 SGHAT, CDR2 FQNNGV. This CDR3 contains 19 residues. V lost 1 base and J 0 bases, leaving 16 bases between the germline ends. CDR3 sequence: CASSLARALQSSYNSPLHF. The CDR3 DNA follows: TGTGCCAGCAGCTTAGCGCGGGCCCTGCAGAGCTCCTATAATTCACCCCTCCACTTT.

The chain employs TRBV18 and TRBJ1-6, with TRBD1 matching over 8 bases. The germline CDR1 and CDR2 sequences are KGHSH and LQKENI. Trimming at V came to 3 bases and at J to 6 bases, leaving 7 bases not matched to a gene. The CDR3 extends over 16 amino acids. The DNA for the CDR3 is TGTGCCAGCTCACCGTCAGGGGGCTCTGTTAATTCACCCCTCCACTTT. Translation gives CASSPSGGSVNSPLHF.

V usage is TRBV4-3 and J usage is TRBJ1-2; 7 bases are shared with TRBD1. The CDR3 runs to 16 residues. Trimming cost V 0 bases and J 8 bases; bases outside gene matches: 12. The germline V gene encodes CDR1 LGHNA and CDR2 YSLEER. The CDR3 nucleotides are TGCGCCAGCAGCCAAGATTGGGGACAGCAAGCTAGGGGCTACACCTTC. Its protein product is CASSQDWGQQARGYTF.

This chain uses TRBV29-1 with TRBJ2-3; D might be TRBD1 (5 bases). V dropped 3 bases and J dropped 0 bases, with 10 bases sitting between them. CDR1 is SQVTM, CDR2 ANQGSEA, per germline. The CDR3 length is 14 residues. CDR3: CSVDPDTSTDTQYF. In DNA form, the CDR3 reads TGCAGCGTTGATCCGGACACCAGCACAGATACGCAGTATTTT.

J is TRBJ2-7 and V is TRBV7-8; 11 bases line up with TRBD2. The CDR3 covers 15 residues. Germline CDR1 SGHVS, CDR2 FQNEAQ. V dropped 5 bases and J dropped 1; count of bases not matched to a gene: 4. The CDR3 sequence is CASSTGLAVSYEQYF. The DNA for the CDR3 is TGTGCCAGCAGCACGGGACTAGCGGTTTCCTACGAGCAGTACTTC. Drawing the rest from reference TRBV7-8 and TRBJ2-7, the complete variable domain is GAGVSQSPRYKVAKRGQDVALRCDPISGHVSLFWYQQALGQGPEFLTYFQNEAQLDKSGLPSDRFFAERPEGSVSTLKIQRTQQEDSAVYLCASSTGLAVSYEQYFGPGTRLTVT.

The chain links TRBV24-1 to TRBJ2-5; D might be TRBD2 (6 bases). CDR1 is KGHDR, CDR2 SFDVKD, per germline. The CDR3 totals 12 residues. V was cut by 7 bases and J by 3 bases, with 8 bases left in between. The chain's CDR3 is CATRGTEETQYF. The CDR3 DNA reads TGTGCCACCAGAGGGACTGAAGAGACCCAGTACTTC.

The chain is built from TRBV24-1 and TRBJ1-2; D is unclear. CDR3 size: 14 residues. V shed 5 bases and J shed 2 bases, with 11 bases lying between them. Germline V gene data show CDR1 as KGHDR and CDR2 as SFDVKD. The CDR3 DNA sequence: TGTGCCACCAGTGGACCGGGATTAAACTATGGCTACACCTTC. Translated: CATSGPGLNYGYTF.

The chain employs TRBV7-6 and TRBJ1-6; a possible D gene is TRBD1 (6 bases). The germline CDR1 and CDR2 sequences are SGHVS and FNYEAQ. V lost 5 bases, J lost 5 bases, and 7 bases lay in between. This CDR3 is 13 amino acids long. CDR3 sequence: CASSRQDNSPLHF. The CDR3 coding sequence is TGTGCCAGCAGCAGACAGGATAATTCACCCCTCCACTTT.

The rearrangement uses TRBV7-8 and TRBJ1-1; TRBD1 agrees at 10 bases. V shed 5 bases and J 1 base; nucleotides not matched to a gene: 7. Germline V gene sequence: CDR1 SGHVS, CDR2 FQNEAQ. This CDR3 spans 16 amino acids. CDR3 in amino acids: CASSTDRGRPNTEAFF. The CDR3, as DNA: TGTGCCAGCAGCACGGACAGGGGGAGACCGAACACTGAAGCTTTCTTT. Full variable domain (missing parts from reference TRBV7-8 and TRBJ1-1): GAGVSQSPRYKVAKRGQDVALRCDPISGHVSLFWYQQALGQGPEFLTYFQNEAQLDKSGLPSDRFFAERPEGSVSTLKIQRTQQEDSAVYLCASSTDRGRPNTEAFFGQGTRLTVV.

The chain joins TRBV2 to TRBJ2-7, with 11 bases identical to TRBD2. CDR1 and CDR2 (germline): SNHLY, FYNNEI. This CDR3 comprises 15 residues. The J segment lost 4 bases and the V segment lost 6 bases, leaving 8 bases of the junction unmatched. The CDR3, as DNA: TGTGCCAGCAGGGGTCCTAGCGGGGGGCCTTACGAGCAGTACTTC. Its translation is CASRGPSGGPYEQYF.

The rearrangement links TRBV9 to TRBJ2-3; 11 nucleotides agree with TRBD2. Germline trimming cut 2 bases from V and 6 bases from J; bases unmatched to any gene: 8. The germline V gene has CDR1 SGDLS and CDR2 YYNGEE. CDR3 length equals 16 residues. The CDR3 DNA reads as TGTGCCAGCAGCGTTAGCGGGAGGGGCCCCACGGATACGCAGTATTTT. Residues: CASSVSGRGPTDTQYF.

The rearrangement joins TRBV11-2 to TRBJ1-2, with TRBD1 identical over 8 bases. The V and J ends lost 3 bases and 8 bases, in that order; junction bases with no gene match: 11. The CDR3 runs 15 residues. Germline V gene data show CDR1 as SGHAT and CDR2 as FQNNGV. This CDR3 reads CASSLRTGGWGGYTF. The CDR3 DNA reads TGTGCCAGCAGCTTGAGAACAGGGGGTTGGGGAGGCTACACCTTC.

The chain has TRBV7-8 and TRBJ2-5; D not certain. CDR1 and CDR2 from the germline V gene are SGHVS and FQNEAQ. The CDR3 loop spans 17 amino acids. The V end lost 2 bases, the J end lost 2 bases, and 18 bases lay between the germline ends. The CDR3 DNA follows: TGTGCCAGCAGCTTAAGGTTTAGGTTTGGCGGACAAGAGACCCAGTACTTC. The encoded protein is CASSLRFRFGGQETQYF. Full variable domain (outside the CDR3, taken from reference TRBV7-8 and TRBJ2-5): GAGVSQSPRYKVAKRGQDVALRCDPISGHVSLFWYQQALGQGPEFLTYFQNEAQLDKSGLPSDRFFAERPEGSVSTLKIQRTQQEDSAVYLCASSLRFRFGGQETQYFGPGTRLLVL.

The rearrangement uses TRBV5-1 and TRBJ1-6, with D unclear. V was shortened by 2 bases and J by 11 bases, with 11 bases between the two germline ends. The germline V gene encodes CDR1 SGHRS and CDR2 YFSETQ. The CDR3 has 13 residues. The CDR3 spells CASSLRGTAPLHF. The CDR3 bases are TGCGCCAGCAGCTTACGGGGTACGGCACCCCTCCACTTT. The complete variable domain, with remaining parts taken from reference TRBV5-1 and TRBJ1-6, reads KAGVTQTPRYLIKTRGQQVTLSCSPISGHRSVSWYQQTPGQGLQFLFEYFSETQRNKGNFPGRFSGRQFSNSRSEMNVSTLELGDSALYLCASSLRGTAPLHFGNGTRLTVT.

V is TRBV27 and J is TRBJ1-5; 8 bases align to TRBD1. Germline lookup yields CDR1 MNHEY and CDR2 SMNVEV (reference sequence). Unmatched junction bases numbered 3, after V lost 3 bases and J lost 5 bases. The CDR3 has 14 residues. The CDR3 region is CASSFRQGYQPQHF. The CDR3 nucleotides read TGTGCCAGCAGTTTCCGACAGGGGTATCAGCCCCAGCATTTT.